These 32 T cell receptor beta chains were all obtained from the same sample, sequenced in a study of blood T cell repertoires in COVID-19. Here immunoSEQ multiplex PCR was the method, and the copy in TCRdb shows in-frame clones only, minus some. The sample has approximately 490,000 clones, approximately 86% seen once. Sequencing was done on a sample of PBMCs or T cells enriched from blood (not recorded which). The receptors were gathered from a woman aged 55-75 years who had recovered from COVID-19.

This chain links TRBV4-1 with TRBJ2-7; D gene uncertain. The CDR3 totals 14 residues. Trimming stripped 2 bases from V and 0 bases from J, with 8 bases between. Germline CDR1 MGHRA, CDR2 YSYEKL. The CDR3 DNA is TGCGCCAGCAGCCAATTTCACTACTCCTACGAGCAGTACGTC. This sequence encodes CASSQFHYSYEQYV.

This sequence joins TRBV11-3 and TRBJ2-1; maybe TRBD1 (5 bases). Trimming shortened V by 4 bases and J by 10 bases, and 23 bases separated the two germline ends. This CDR3 has 16 amino acids. Germline lookup yields CDR1 SGHNT and CDR2 YENEEA. The CDR3 sequence: CASSSLVAGPWAEQFF. The CDR3 DNA sequence: TGTGCCAGCAGCTCGCTTGTGGCAGGGCCGTGGGCCGAGCAGTTCTTC.

About this clone itself: This CDR3 is also generated by other DNA sequences in the sample. This sequence joins TRBV15 and TRBJ1-5; D not certain. V dropped 0 bases and J dropped 2 bases, with 8 bases sitting between them. The CDR3 totals 15 residues. Germline CDR1 LNHNV, CDR2 YYDKDF (reference sequence). CDR3 sequence reads: CATSRDGRGNQPQHF. CDR3 sequence (DNA): TGTGCCACCAGCAGAGATGGGAGGGGCAATCAGCCCCAGCATTTT.

This chain's CDR3 is CAISDLRGLTSYEQYF. The CDR3 region has the DNA TGTGCCATCAGTGACCTCAGGGGGCTAACCTCCTACGAGCAGTACTTC. The genes are TRBV10-3 and TRBJ2-7; 8 bases map to TRBD1. The CDR3 runs to 16 residues. The germline gives CDR1 ENHRY, CDR2 SYGVKD. J gave up 0 bases and V 3 bases, and 7 bases lay outside the gene matches.

The chain links TRBV5-1 to TRBJ2-5, with unresolved D. CDR3 length equals 11 residues. From germline, CDR1 is SGHRS and CDR2 YFSETQ. The V gene lost 4 bases and the J gene lost 1 base, with 2 bases spanning the gap. The CDR3 nucleotides are TGCGCCAGCAGCCTCCAAGAGACCCAGTACTTC. Protein product: CASSLQETQYF.

This sequence joins TRBV6-2 or TRBV6-3 and TRBJ1-5, with D unresolved. V dropped 0 bases and J dropped 6 bases, with 9 bases sitting between them. From germline, CDR1 is MNHEY and CDR2 SVGEGT. The CDR3 is 14 residues long. CDR3 sequence reads: CASSYSSDFQPQHF. CDR3 bases: TGTGCCAGCAGTTACTCGTCGGACTTTCAGCCCCAGCATTTT.

The chain uses TRBV11-2 and TRBJ1-1; TRBD1 might be the D (5 bases). Germline loops: CDR1 SGHAT, CDR2 FQNNGV. Trimming removed 5 bases from V and 4 bases from J, with 20 bases in between. The CDR3 length is 16 residues. The CDR3: CASSPGRAPLSTEAFF. The CDR3, as DNA: TGTGCCAGCAGCCCCGGCAGGGCCCCCCTGAGCACTGAAGCTTTCTTT.

In this sample, this clone turned up once. This rearrangement joins TRBV20-1 to TRBJ2-1; a possible D gene is TRBD1 (6 bases). With 3 bases removed from V and 8 bases from J, the gap between germline ends came to 11 bases. Germline V gene data show CDR1 as DFQATT and CDR2 as SNEGSKA (reference sequence). This CDR3 contains 12 residues. The CDR3: CSASLQGYEQFF. The CDR3 DNA reads as TGCAGTGCTAGTCTACAGGGATATGAGCAGTTCTTC.

The chain is built from TRBV5-4 and TRBJ1-4, with D possibly TRBD1 on 5 matching bases. The CDR3 is 15 amino acids. Per the germline V gene, CDR1 is SGHNT and CDR2 is YYREEE (reference sequence). The V and J ends lost 4 bases and 4 bases respectively, with 14 bases between them. The CDR3 reads CASSTDKGYNEKLFF. CDR3 bases: TGTGCCAGCAGCACGGACAAGGGCTATAATGAAAAACTGTTTTTT.

The rearrangement uses TRBV11-2 and TRBJ2-7; 8 nucleotides line up with TRBD1. The V gene's germline CDR1 is SGHAT and CDR2 FQNNGV. This CDR3 contains 13 residues. J gave up 3 bases and V 5 bases, and 3 bases lay outside the gene matches. CDR3 loop: CASSTQGGYEQYF. The CDR3 DNA sequence: TGTGCCAGCAGCACACAGGGGGGCTACGAGCAGTACTTC.

The count of this clone is one. This rearrangement joins TRBV18 to TRBJ2-3; a possible D gene is TRBD2 (5 bases). V gave up 1 base and J gave up 6 bases, with 14 bases separating them. The CDR3 has 15 amino acids. The germline V gene has CDR1 KGHSH and CDR2 LQKENI. The CDR3 loop is CASSPLGLRGDTQYF. The CDR3 DNA is TGTGCCAGCTCACCACTGGGCCTGCGCGGGGATACGCAGTATTTT.

The table lists this clone with a count of one. CDR3 amino acids: CASSGGGGAWETQYF. The CDR3 DNA is TGTGCCAGCAGTGGCGGCGGGGGGGCTTGGGAGACCCAGTACTTC. The rearrangement links TRBV27 to TRBJ2-5; the match to TRBD2 covers 9 bases. The CDR3 spans 15 residues. The ends lost 5 bases at V and 5 bases at J; junction bases unmatched: 9. Per germline, CDR1 MNHEY and CDR2 SMNVEV (reference sequence).

The rearrangement uses TRBV3-1 (or the pseudogene TRBV3-2) and TRBJ1-2; unclear D gene. In germline, CDR1 is LGHDT, CDR2 YNNKEL (reference sequence). The CDR3 is 13 amino acids. Trimming took off 4 bases at V and 7 bases at J, with 13 bases between the two ends. CDR3: CASSLSVPIGYTF. CDR3 DNA sequence: TGTGCCAGCAGCCTTAGCGTACCTATTGGCTACACCTTC.

The chain links TRBV24-1 to TRBJ2-1; possible D gene TRBD1, 6 bases. Trimming took off 6 bases at V and 7 bases at J, with 9 bases between the two ends. The V gene's germline CDR1 is KGHDR and CDR2 SFDVKD. This CDR3 is built from 12 residues. Here the CDR3 reads CATSLQGNEQFF. Written as DNA, the CDR3 is TGTGCCACCAGTTTACAGGGAAATGAGCAGTTCTTC.

The rearrangement joins TRBV2 to TRBJ1-1, with 10 bases matching TRBD1. From germline, CDR1 is SNHLY and CDR2 FYNNEI. The CDR3 is 14 residues long. J was trimmed by 7 bases and V by 6 bases; bases with no gene match: 8. CDR3 protein: CASRPDRGLGEAFF. The CDR3 DNA follows: TGTGCCAGCAGACCAGACAGGGGGCTCGGTGAAGCTTTCTTT.

This chain uses TRBV4-1 with TRBJ2-7, with 7 bases that match TRBD1. CDR3 size: 15 residues. CDR1 and CDR2 (germline): MGHRA, YSYEKL. CDR3 sequence reads: CGVVASSQDRVEQYV. In nucleotides, the CDR3 is TGCGGCGTAGTTGCCAGCAGCCAAGACAGGGTCGAGCAGTACGTC.

The rearrangement joins TRBV11-2 to TRBJ1-6; 7 nucleotides align to TRBD1. The ends lost 6 bases at V and 5 bases at J; junction bases unmatched: 4. This CDR3 is 14 amino acids long. Germline CDR1 is SGHAT and CDR2 is FQNNGV. CDR3 DNA sequence: TGTGCCAGCAGGGCAGGGGGACATAATTCACCCCTCCACTTT. Amino acids: CASRAGGHNSPLHF.

The chain carries TRBV12-3 or TRBV12-4 and TRBJ1-1; D is unresolved. The V gene lost 3 bases and the J gene lost 4 bases, with 3 bases spanning the gap. The CDR3 covers 11 residues. CDR3 bases: TGTGCCAGCAGTTTCGGCACTGAAGCTTTCTTT. Its translation: CASSFGTEAFF.

This CDR3 is CASTPIPRGLLNTEAFF. For the CDR3, the DNA is TGCGCCAGCACCCCTATCCCCAGGGGATTATTGAACACTGAAGCTTTCTTT. The rearrangement uses TRBV5-1 and TRBJ1-1, with TRBD1 as a possible D gene (6 bases). Trimming took 6 bases from V and 0 from J, leaving 21 bases between them. This CDR3 contains 17 residues. Germline V gene lookup returns CDR1 SGHRS and CDR2 YFSETQ.

The rearrangement links TRBV12-3 or TRBV12-4 to TRBJ1-3; the D gene is possibly TRBD1 (5 bases). This CDR3 region has 13 residues. Trimming stripped 6 bases from V and 1 base from J, with 7 bases between. This chain's CDR3 is CASRQGSGNTIYF. The DNA for the CDR3 is TGTGCCAGCAGGCAGGGATCTGGAAACACCATATATTTT.

The chain has TRBV6-5 and TRBJ1-6, with 7 bases fitting TRBD1. The germline V gene has CDR1 MNHEY and CDR2 SVGAGI. The CDR3 is 13 residues long. With 7 bases clipped from V and 7 bases from J, the junction kept 4 bases outside the gene matches. The DNA of the CDR3 is TGTGCCAGCACGTCAGGGGGGAATTCACCCCTCCACTTT. It yields the protein CASTSGGNSPLHF.

The chain combines TRBV5-1 with TRBJ1-2; D not resolved. CDR1 and CDR2 (germline): SGHRS, YFSETQ. Between the trimmed V and J ends, which lost 0 bases and 7 bases, there was a span of 19 bases. The CDR3 runs to 16 residues. CDR3 amino acids: CASSLVAPRPLRGYTF. The CDR3 nucleotides read TGCGCCAGCAGCTTGGTGGCCCCCAGGCCGCTACGTGGCTACACCTTC.

The chain is built from TRBV12-3 or TRBV12-4 and TRBJ1-3; D is uncertain. V was cut by 5 bases and J by 7 bases, with 9 bases left in between. The CDR3 is made up of 12 amino acids. CDR3 in DNA: TGTGCCAGCAGTATAGTATTTAACACCATATATTTT. Translating it yields CASSIVFNTIYF.

Of note for this clone: Other DNA sequences in the same sample also yield this CDR3. The chain has TRBV13 and TRBJ1-1; D uncertain. The V end lost 0 bases, the J end lost 4 bases, and 6 bases lay between the germline ends. CDR1 is PRHDT and CDR2 is FYEKMQ in the germline V gene (reference sequence). The CDR3 length is 13 residues. CDR3 coding DNA: TGTGCCAGCAGCTTAGGGCGGGGCACTGAAGCTTTCTTT. Its protein product is CASSLGRGTEAFF. The full variable domain, its missing parts supplied by reference TRBV13 and TRBJ1-1, is AAGVIQSPRHLIKEKRETATLKCYPIPRHDTVYWYQQGPGQDPQFLISFYEKMQSDKGSIPDRFSAQQFSDYHSELNMSSLELGDSALYFCASSLGRGTEAFFGQGTRLTVV.

This sequence joins TRBV28 and TRBJ1-5; TRBD1 aligns across 9 bases. The germline CDR1 and CDR2 sequences are MDHEN and SYDVKM. With 4 bases clipped from V and 4 bases from J, the junction kept 8 bases outside the gene matches. This CDR3 region has 16 residues. CDR3 bases: TGTGCCAGCAGTTCACAGGGGGCCCCGGGGAATCAGCCCCAGCATTTT. Translated, it gives CASSSQGAPGNQPQHF. The variable domain in full, completed from reference TRBV28 and TRBJ1-5, reads DVKVTQSSRYLVKRTGEKVFLECVQDMDHENMFWYRQDPGLGLRLIYFSYDVKMKEKGDIPEGYSVSREKKERFSLILESASTNQTSMYLCASSSQGAPGNQPQHFGDGTRLSIL.

The chain employs TRBV6-4 and TRBJ1-6; no reliable D call. Trimming cost V 5 bases and J 6 bases, with 11 bases left between them. The CDR3 sequence is 14 residues long. CDR1 is MRHNA and CDR2 is SNTAGT in the germline V gene. The CDR3 nucleotides read TGTGCCAGCAGTCCCGGGCGGGGTAATTCACCCCTCCACTTT. This encodes CASSPGRGNSPLHF.

The rearrangement joins TRBV3-1 (or the pseudogene TRBV3-2) to TRBJ1-1; TRBD1 might be the D (5 bases). CDR1 is LGHDT and CDR2 is YNNKEL in the germline V gene (reference sequence). With 1 base removed from V and 4 bases from J, the gap between germline ends came to 19 bases. The CDR3 sequence is 17 residues long. CDR3 sequence: CASSQGMRETGPTEAFF. The CDR3, as DNA: TGTGCCAGCAGCCAAGGTATGCGGGAAACAGGCCCCACTGAAGCTTTCTTT.

J is TRBJ2-1 and V is TRBV12-3 or TRBV12-4; 7 bases agree with TRBD2. This CDR3 has 11 residues. Losses at the gene ends were 5 bases for V and 9 bases for J; bases not matched to a gene: 1. The CDR3 nucleotides read TGTGCCAGCAGTGGGGGGGGTGAGCAGTTCTTC. Protein: CASSGGGEQFF.

V gene TRBV5-1 combines with J gene TRBJ2-1; 12 nucleotides match TRBD2. Germline loops: CDR1 SGHRS, CDR2 YFSETQ. With V trimmed by 0 bases and J by 7 bases, 5 bases remained unmatched. CDR3 length: 16 amino acids. For the CDR3, the DNA is TGCGCCAGCAGCTTGGGTCTAGCGGGGGGGCAGAATGAGCAGTTCTTC. It yields the protein CASSLGLAGGQNEQFF.

The chain joins TRBV27 to TRBJ1-6; 8 positions match TRBD1. The CDR3 runs to 16 residues. Germline-derived CDR1 and CDR2 are MNHEY and SMNVEV (reference sequence). V lost 3 bases to trimming and J lost 4 bases; unmatched junction nucleotides: 5. For the CDR3, the DNA is TGTGCCAGCAGTTTGAGGCAGGGGGCATATAATTCACCCCTCCACTTT. Encoded protein: CASSLRQGAYNSPLHF.

The J gene is TRBJ2-3, the V gene TRBV28; 10 bases are a match to TRBD2. Germline assignment: CDR1 MDHEN and CDR2 SYDVKM. This CDR3 contains 16 residues. The V segment lost 6 bases and the J segment 7 bases; nucleotides outside the gene matches: 13. CDR3 sequence reads: CASSRGASGGKNTQYF. CDR3 coding DNA: TGTGCCAGCAGCAGAGGGGCTAGCGGGGGCAAAAATACGCAGTATTTT.

Only one count was recorded for this clone. The chain joins TRBV7-9 to TRBJ2-3; 9 nucleotides agree with TRBD1. Trimming cost V 11 bases and J 1 base; bases outside gene matches: 7. Germline V lookup: CDR1 SEHNR, CDR2 FQNEAQ (reference sequence). The CDR3 extends over 14 amino acids. For the CDR3, the DNA is TGTGCCGAAACAGGGGGCGCGGGCACAGATACGCAGTATTTT. Its protein product is CAETGGAGTDTQYF.